This T cell receptor beta chain was recorded in a study of T cells in Graves' hyperthyroidism and ophthalmopathy. Whole-study context: Peripheral blood was acquired at first diagnosis, ahead of any therapy whatsoever.

No progression to ophthalmopathy during 18 months of follow-up defined stable disease. Patients showing uncontrolled infection, other autoimmune disease, pregnancy or lactation were ineligible. Each diagnosis was grounded in clinical symptoms, serum thyroxine and TRAb, thyroid ultrasound, and orbital computed tomography. Amplification yielded TCR beta CDR3 regions, with RNA transcripts as the source. TCR CDR3 underwent first-round RT-PCR with the HTBI primer set. In TCRdb, the multiplex PCR reads were re-called with MiXCR into one record per CDR3 protein. This table holds some 760,000 distinct CDR3 sequences, 12% to 15% found once. The sample holds a few counts of this clonotype. The germline gives CDR1 DFQATT, CDR2 SNEGSKA (reference sequence). The V gene end was trimmed by 3 bases and the J gene end by 8 bases; junction bases not matched to a gene: 14. The CDR3 covers 15 residues.

V is TRBV20-1 and J is TRBJ2-7; 9 nucleotides line up with TRBD2. Sequenced material: blood. The TCR was taken from a woman between 18 and 29 years old with Graves' hyperthyroidism. The CDR3 loop is CSASARGRADGKQYF. The CDR3 region has the DNA TGCAGTGCTAGCGCTCGCGGGAGGGCCGACGGGAAGCAGTACTTC.